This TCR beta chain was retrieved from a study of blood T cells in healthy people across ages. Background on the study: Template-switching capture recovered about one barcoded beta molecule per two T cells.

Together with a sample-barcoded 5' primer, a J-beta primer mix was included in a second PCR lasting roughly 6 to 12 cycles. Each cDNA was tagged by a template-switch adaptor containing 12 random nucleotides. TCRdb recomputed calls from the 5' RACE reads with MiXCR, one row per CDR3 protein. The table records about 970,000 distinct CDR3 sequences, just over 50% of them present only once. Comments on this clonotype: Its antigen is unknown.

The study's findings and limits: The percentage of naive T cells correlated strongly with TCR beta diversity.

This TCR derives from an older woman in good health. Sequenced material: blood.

CDR3 in amino acids: CASSPKASGMNEQFF. In nucleotides, the CDR3 is TGTGCCAGCAGCCCGAAGGCTAGCGGGATGAATGAGCAGTTCTTC. The chain carries TRBV7-9 and TRBJ2-1, with TRBD2 matching over 9 bases. The V segment lost 5 bases and the J segment 7 bases; nucleotides outside the gene matches: 9. The CDR3 totals 15 residues. Germline V gene lookup returns CDR1 SEHNR and CDR2 FQNEAQ (reference sequence).